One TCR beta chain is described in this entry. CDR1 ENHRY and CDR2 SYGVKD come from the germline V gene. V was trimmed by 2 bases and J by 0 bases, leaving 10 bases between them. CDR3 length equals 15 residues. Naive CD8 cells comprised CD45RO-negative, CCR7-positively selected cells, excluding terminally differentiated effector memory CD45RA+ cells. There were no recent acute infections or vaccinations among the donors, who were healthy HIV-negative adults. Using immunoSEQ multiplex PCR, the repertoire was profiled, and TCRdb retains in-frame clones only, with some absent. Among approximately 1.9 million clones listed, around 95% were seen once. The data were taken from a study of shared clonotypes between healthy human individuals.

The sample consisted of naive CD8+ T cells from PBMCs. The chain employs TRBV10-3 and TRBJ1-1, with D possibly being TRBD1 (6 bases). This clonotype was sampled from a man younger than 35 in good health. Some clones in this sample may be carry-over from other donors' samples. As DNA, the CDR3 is TGTGCCATCAGTGAGGAAAACAGGGTGAACACTGAAGCTTTCTTT. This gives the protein CAISEENRVNTEAFF.